This T cell receptor beta chain was retrieved from a study of OX40 agonist ivuxolimab in advanced cancers. Details on this clone: Its antigen is currently unknown.

The assay was immunoSEQ multiplex PCR, and TCRdb's table has in-frame clones only and misses some. Among about 79,000 clones listed, around 94% were seen once. V shed 0 bases, J shed 4 bases, and the junction held 8 bases outside the gene matches. The CDR3 totals 16 residues. The germline V gene encodes CDR1 PRHDT and CDR2 FYEKMQ (reference sequence). Notes on the study in general: Low levels of normalized T-cell clonal expansion also appeared in some nonresponders. Fewer expanded clones were found on average in CD4+ than in CD8+ T cells.

Sequences were derived from CD4+ or CD8+ T cells sorted from blood, sampled in a trial of the OX40 agonist ivuxolimab. This sequence was found in an adult with an advanced solid tumor such as melanoma, head and neck, liver or kidney cancer. The chain carries TRBV13 and TRBJ1-1; TRBD1 aligns across 7 bases. Here the CDR3 reads CASSLGGAGGITEAFF. The CDR3 nucleotides read TGTGCCAGCAGCTTAGGCGGAGCAGGGGGAATCACTGAAGCTTTCTTT.